The next 7 T cell receptor beta chains were all read from a single sample in a study of blood T cell repertoires in COVID-19. The assay was immunoSEQ multiplex PCR, and TCRdb's table has in-frame clones only and misses some. In the table there are about 100,000 clones, 88% of which are singletons. The sequencing input was peripheral blood. The receptors stem from a woman in her sixties with acute or convalescent COVID-19.

This chain uses TRBV30 with TRBJ2-3; the match to TRBD2 covers 7 bases. This CDR3 has 15 amino acids. J lost 11 bases, V lost 0 bases, and 14 bases had no gene match. Looked up from germline, CDR1 is GTSNPN and CDR2 is SVGIG (reference sequence). The CDR3 reads CAWSVGGSGTNRQYF. As DNA, the CDR3 is TGTGCCTGGAGTGTAGGTGGAAGCGGGACCAATAGGCAGTATTTT. The full variable domain, rest sourced from reference TRBV30 and TRBJ2-3, is SQTIHQWPATLVQPVGSPLSLECTVEGTSNPNLYWYRQAAGRGLQLLFYSVGIGQISSEVPQNLSASRPQDRQFILSSKKLLLSDSGFYLCAWSVGGSGTNRQYFGPGTRLTVL.

This clone was seen a single time. The chain uses TRBV11-3 and TRBJ2-1; TRBD2 matches 14 bases. Trimming removed 5 bases from V and 8 bases from J; junction bases left unmatched: 11. Germline lookup yields CDR1 SGHNT and CDR2 YENEEA. This CDR3 is built from 17 residues. This chain's CDR3 is CASSTGLAGATVDEQFF. As DNA, the CDR3 is TGTGCCAGCAGCACGGGACTAGCGGGAGCCACGGTGGATGAGCAGTTCTTC.

This clone was seen just once. This sequence joins TRBV5-1 and TRBJ2-3, with D maybe TRBD2 (5 bases). CDR3 length: 13 amino acids. The V end lost 3 bases, the J end lost 11 bases, and 16 bases lay between the germline ends. CDR1 is SGHRS, CDR2 YFSETQ, per germline. The CDR3: CASSSGGEYGQYF. The CDR3 nucleotides read TGCGCCAGCAGCTCCGGAGGTGAATACGGGCAGTATTTT.

The chain carries TRBV7-9 and TRBJ2-1; D uncertain. The germline V gene encodes CDR1 SEHNR and CDR2 FQNEAQ (reference sequence). V lost 7 bases and J lost 6, with 16 bases in between. This CDR3 is built from 14 residues. The CDR3 sequence: CASITSNSGNEQFF. CDR3 in DNA: TGTGCCAGCATCACCTCCAATAGTGGCAATGAGCAGTTCTTC. The full variable domain, with the rest looked up from reference TRBV7-9 and TRBJ2-1, is DTGVSQNPRHKITKRGQNVTFRCDPISEHNRLYWYRQTLGQGPEFLTYFQNEAQLEKSRLLSDRFSAERPKGSFSTLEIQRTEQGDSAMYLCASITSNSGNEQFFGPGTRLTVL.

The gene calls are TRBV7-6 and TRBJ1-6; 8 nucleotides agree with TRBD1. Germline assignment: CDR1 SGHVS and CDR2 FNYEAQ. The CDR3 is 17 residues long. The V segment lost 5 bases and the J segment 0 bases; nucleotides outside the gene matches: 6. The CDR3 coding sequence is TGTGCCAGCAGCCCCGGGGACAGGAGCTCCTATAATTCACCCCTCCACTTT. It codes for CASSPGDRSSYNSPLHF.

This rearrangement joins TRBV18 to TRBJ2-2; D remains unclear. V shed 6 bases and J shed 0 bases, with 8 bases lying between them. The CDR3 spans 14 residues. CDR1 and CDR2 (germline): KGHSH, LQKENI. CDR3 DNA: TGTGCCAGCTCCCCCCCAACGAACACCGGGGAGCTGTTTTTT. Amino acids: CASSPPTNTGELFF.

The V gene is TRBV10-1, the J gene TRBJ1-2; D remains unclear. This CDR3 is built from 16 residues. Germline values: CDR1 WNHNN, CDR2 SYGVQD (reference sequence). V dropped 0 bases and J dropped 8 bases, with 19 bases sitting between them. CDR3 loop: CASSESPRTGMEGYTF. DNA of the CDR3: TGCGCCAGCAGTGAGTCGCCCCGGACCGGGATGGAGGGCTACACCTTC.